The clone carrying this T cell receptor beta chain was seen repeatedly, ten times or more. Its target is not known. These data belong to a study of naive and memory T cell subsets. Regarding the study as a whole: This RNA-based method may be sensitive to activation-related transcript changes.

Whole-blood samples were roughly 2.7 ml of peripheral blood from healthy adult volunteers. TCR cDNA received a 3' ligated oligonucleotide that carried a UMI. Input was about 1 to 1,100 ng of DNase-treated total RNA without cell sorting. Reverse transcription of blood and skin TCR RNA was primed at alpha and beta constant regions. The SP2 primer and nested alpha and beta constant region primers amplified ligated cDNA in four rounds. TCRdb analysed the 5' RACE reads with MiXCR anew, one entry per CDR3 protein. The repertoire includes 20,000 to 25,000 distinct CDR3 sequences, 3.5% to 5% of them detected once, and approximately 8% sits in the top ten. The sequence came from a male donor in good health.

CDR3 sequence: CSAREGRGRYEQYF. CDR3 coding DNA: TGCAGTGCTAGAGAGGGCAGGGGGCGTTACGAGCAGTACTTC. The chain combines TRBV20-1 with TRBJ2-7; 8 bases fit TRBD1. The J segment lost 4 bases and the V segment lost 0 bases, leaving 5 bases of the junction unmatched. This CDR3 is 14 amino acids long. Germline V gene sequence: CDR1 DFQATT, CDR2 SNEGSKA (reference sequence).